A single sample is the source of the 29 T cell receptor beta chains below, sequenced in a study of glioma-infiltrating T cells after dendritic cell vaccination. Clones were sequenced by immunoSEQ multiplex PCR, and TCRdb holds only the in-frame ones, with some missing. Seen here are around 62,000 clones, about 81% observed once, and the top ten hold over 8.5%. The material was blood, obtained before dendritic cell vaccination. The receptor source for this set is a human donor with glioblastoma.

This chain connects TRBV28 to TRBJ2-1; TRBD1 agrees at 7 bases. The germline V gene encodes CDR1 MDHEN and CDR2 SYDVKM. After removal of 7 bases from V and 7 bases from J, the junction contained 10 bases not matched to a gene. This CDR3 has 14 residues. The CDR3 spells CASIQTGFRNEQFF. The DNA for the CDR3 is TGTGCCAGCATACAGACAGGGTTTCGGAATGAGCAGTTCTTC. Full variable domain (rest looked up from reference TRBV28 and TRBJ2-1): DVKVTQSSRYLVKRTGEKVFLECVQDMDHENMFWYRQDPGLGLRLIYFSYDVKMKEKGDIPEGYSVSREKKERFSLILESASTNQTSMYLCASIQTGFRNEQFFGPGTRLTVL.

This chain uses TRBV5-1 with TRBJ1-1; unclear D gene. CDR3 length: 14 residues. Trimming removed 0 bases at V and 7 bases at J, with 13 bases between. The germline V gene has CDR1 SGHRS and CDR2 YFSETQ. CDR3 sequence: CASSLAPPGSEAFF. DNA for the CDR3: TGCGCCAGCAGCTTGGCCCCCCCGGGGAGTGAAGCTTTCTTT.

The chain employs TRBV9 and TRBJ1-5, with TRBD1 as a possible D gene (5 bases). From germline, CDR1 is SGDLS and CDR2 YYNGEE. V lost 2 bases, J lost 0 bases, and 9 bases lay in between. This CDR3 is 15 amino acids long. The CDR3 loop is CASSVGANSNQPQHF. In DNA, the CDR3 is TGTGCCAGCAGCGTTGGGGCAAATAGCAATCAGCCCCAGCATTTT.

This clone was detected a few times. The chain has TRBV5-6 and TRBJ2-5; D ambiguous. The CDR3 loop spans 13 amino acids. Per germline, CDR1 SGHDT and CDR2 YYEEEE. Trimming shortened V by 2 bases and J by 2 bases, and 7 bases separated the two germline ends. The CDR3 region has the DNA TGTGCCAGCAGCTTCCAGGAACAAGAGACCCAGTACTTC. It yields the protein CASSFQEQETQYF. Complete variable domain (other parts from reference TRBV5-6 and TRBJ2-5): DAGVTQSPTHLIKTRGQQVTLRCSPKSGHDTVSWYQQALGQGPQFIFQYYEEEERQRGNFPDRFSGHQFPNYSSELNVNALLLGDSALYLCASSFQEQETQYFGPGTRLLVL.

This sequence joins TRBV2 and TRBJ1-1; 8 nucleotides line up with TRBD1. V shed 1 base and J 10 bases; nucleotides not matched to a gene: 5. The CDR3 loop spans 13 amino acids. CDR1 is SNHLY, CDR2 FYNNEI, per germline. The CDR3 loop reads CASSEVGGTGAFF. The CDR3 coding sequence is TGTGCCAGCAGTGAAGTGGGAGGGACAGGAGCTTTCTTT.

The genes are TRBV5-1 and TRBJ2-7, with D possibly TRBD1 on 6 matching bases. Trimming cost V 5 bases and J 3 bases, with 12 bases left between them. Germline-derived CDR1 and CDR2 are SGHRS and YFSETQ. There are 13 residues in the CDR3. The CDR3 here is CASSYRVDYEQYF. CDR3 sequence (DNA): TGCGCCAGCAGTTACAGGGTAGACTACGAGCAGTACTTC. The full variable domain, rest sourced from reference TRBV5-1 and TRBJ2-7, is KAGVTQTPRYLIKTRGQQVTLSCSPISGHRSVSWYQQTPGQGLQFLFEYFSETQRNKGNFPGRFSGRQFSNSRSEMNVSTLELGDSALYLCASSYRVDYEQYFGPGTRLTVT.

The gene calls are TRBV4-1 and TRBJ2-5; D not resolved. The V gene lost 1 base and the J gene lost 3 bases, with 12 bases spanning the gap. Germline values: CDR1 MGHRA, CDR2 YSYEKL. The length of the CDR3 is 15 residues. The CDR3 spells CASSQGLAREETQYF. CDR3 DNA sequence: TGCGCCAGCAGCCAAGGCCTGGCCCGTGAAGAGACCCAGTACTTC.

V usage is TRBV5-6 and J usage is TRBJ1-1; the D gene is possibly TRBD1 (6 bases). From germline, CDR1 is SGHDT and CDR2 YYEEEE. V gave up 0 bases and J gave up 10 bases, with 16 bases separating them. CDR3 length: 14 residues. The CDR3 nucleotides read TGTGCCAGCAGCTTGGGAGGGGGTCTGGTCGGAGCTTTCTTT. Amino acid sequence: CASSLGGGLVGAFF.

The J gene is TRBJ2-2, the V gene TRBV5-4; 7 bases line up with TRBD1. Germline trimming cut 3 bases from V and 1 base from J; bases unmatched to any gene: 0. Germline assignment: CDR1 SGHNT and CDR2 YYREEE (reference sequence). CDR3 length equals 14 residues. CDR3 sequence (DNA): TGTGCCAGCAGCTGGACAGGGAACACCGGGGAGCTGTTTTTT. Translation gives CASSWTGNTGELFF.

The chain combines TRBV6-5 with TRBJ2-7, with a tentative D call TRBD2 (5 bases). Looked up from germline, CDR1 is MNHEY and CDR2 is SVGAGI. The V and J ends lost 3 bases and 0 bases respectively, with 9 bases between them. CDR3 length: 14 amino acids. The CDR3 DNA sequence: TGTGCCAGCAGTTATAGCGAGAACTCCTACGAGCAGTACTTC. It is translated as CASSYSENSYEQYF.

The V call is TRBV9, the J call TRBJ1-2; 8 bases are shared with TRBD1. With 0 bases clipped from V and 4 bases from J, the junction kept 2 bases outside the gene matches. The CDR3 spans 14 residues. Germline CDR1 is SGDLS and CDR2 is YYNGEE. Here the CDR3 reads CASSVGGQAYGYTF. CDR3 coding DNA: TGTGCCAGCAGCGTAGGGGGACAGGCCTATGGCTACACCTTC.

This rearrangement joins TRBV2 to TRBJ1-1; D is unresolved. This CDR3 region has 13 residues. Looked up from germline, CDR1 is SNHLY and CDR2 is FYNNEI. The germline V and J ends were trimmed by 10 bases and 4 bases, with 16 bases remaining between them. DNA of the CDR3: TGTGCCAATACGGCCAGCGGCGTCACTGAAGCTTTCTTT. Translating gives CANTASGVTEAFF.

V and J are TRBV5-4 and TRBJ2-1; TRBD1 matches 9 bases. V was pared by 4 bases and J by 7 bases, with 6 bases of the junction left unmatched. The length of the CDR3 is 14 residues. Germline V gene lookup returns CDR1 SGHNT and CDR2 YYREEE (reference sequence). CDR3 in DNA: TGTGCCAGCAGCGTCGACAGGGGGGAGAATGAGCAGTTCTTC. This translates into CASSVDRGENEQFF.

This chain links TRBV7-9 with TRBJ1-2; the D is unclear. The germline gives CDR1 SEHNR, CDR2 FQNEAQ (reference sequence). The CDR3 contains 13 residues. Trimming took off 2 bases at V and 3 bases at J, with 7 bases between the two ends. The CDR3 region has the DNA TGTGCCAGCAGCTTATATCGGGACTATGGCTACACCTTC. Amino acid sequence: CASSLYRDYGYTF.

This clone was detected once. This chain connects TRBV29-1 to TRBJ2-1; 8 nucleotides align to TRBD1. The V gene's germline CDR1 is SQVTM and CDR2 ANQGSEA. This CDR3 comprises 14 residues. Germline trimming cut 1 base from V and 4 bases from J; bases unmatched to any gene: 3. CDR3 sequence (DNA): TGCAGCGTTGAAGGGACAGGGCGTTACAATGAGCAGTTCTTC. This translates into CSVEGTGRYNEQFF.

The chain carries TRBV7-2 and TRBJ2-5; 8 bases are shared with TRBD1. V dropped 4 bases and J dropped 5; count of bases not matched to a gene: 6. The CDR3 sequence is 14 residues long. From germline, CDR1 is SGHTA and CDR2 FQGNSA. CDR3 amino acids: CASSSDRAGETQYF. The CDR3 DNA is TGTGCCAGCAGCTCGGACAGGGCGGGCGAGACCCAGTACTTC.

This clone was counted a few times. CDR3 DNA: TGTGCCAGCAGTTATGGTCCATCGGATTCACCCCTCCACTTT. Translation gives CASSYGPSDSPLHF. The V call is TRBV6-6, the J call TRBJ1-6, with unresolved D. The CDR3 totals 14 residues. The V end was cut by 3 bases, the J end by 8 bases, with 11 bases between. CDR1 and CDR2 (germline): MNHNY, SVGAGI (reference sequence).

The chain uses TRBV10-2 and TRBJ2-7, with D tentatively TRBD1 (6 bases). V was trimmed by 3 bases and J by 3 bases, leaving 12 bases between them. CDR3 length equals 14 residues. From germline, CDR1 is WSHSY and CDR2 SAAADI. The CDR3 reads CASSEDRLGYEQYF. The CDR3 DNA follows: TGCGCCAGCAGTGAAGACAGGTTGGGCTACGAGCAGTACTTC.

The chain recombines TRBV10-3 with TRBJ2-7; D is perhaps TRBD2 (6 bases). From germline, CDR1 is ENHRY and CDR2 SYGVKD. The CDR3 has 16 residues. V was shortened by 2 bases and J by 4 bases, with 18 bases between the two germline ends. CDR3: CAISELPPGTGYEQYF. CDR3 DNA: TGTGCCATCAGTGAGCTCCCCCCAGGGACTGGGTACGAGCAGTACTTC.

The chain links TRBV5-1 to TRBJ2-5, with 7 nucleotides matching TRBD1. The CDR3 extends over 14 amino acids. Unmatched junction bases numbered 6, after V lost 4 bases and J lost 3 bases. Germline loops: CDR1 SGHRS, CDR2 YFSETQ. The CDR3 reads CASSSRDSKETQYF. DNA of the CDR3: TGCGCCAGCAGCAGCCGGGACAGTAAAGAGACCCAGTACTTC.

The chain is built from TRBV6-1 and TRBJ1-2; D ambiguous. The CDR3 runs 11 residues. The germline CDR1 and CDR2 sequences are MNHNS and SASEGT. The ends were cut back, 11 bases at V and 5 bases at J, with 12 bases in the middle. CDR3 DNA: TGTGCCTCCGGCGGAGTTTATGGCTACACCTTC. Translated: CASGGVYGYTF.

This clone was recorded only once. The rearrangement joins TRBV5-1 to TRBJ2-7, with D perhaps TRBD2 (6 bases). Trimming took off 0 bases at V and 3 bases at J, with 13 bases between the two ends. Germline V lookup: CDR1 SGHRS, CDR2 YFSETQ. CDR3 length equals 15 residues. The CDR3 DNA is TGCGCCAGCAGCTTGGGGGGTAGCGGCTTCTACGAGCAGTACTTC. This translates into CASSLGGSGFYEQYF.

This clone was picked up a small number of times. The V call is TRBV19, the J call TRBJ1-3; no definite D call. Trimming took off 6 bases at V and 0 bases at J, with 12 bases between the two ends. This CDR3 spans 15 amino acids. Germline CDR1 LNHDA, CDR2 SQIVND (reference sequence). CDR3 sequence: CASRWEEGSGNTIYF. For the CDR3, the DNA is TGTGCCAGTAGGTGGGAGGAGGGCTCTGGAAACACCATATATTTT. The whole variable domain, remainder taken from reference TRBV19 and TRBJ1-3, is DGGITQSPKYLFRKEGQNVTLSCEQNLNHDAMYWYRQDPGQGLRLIYYSQIVNDFQKGDIAEGYSVSREKKESFPLTVTSAQKNPTAFYLCASRWEEGSGNTIYFGEGSWLTVV.

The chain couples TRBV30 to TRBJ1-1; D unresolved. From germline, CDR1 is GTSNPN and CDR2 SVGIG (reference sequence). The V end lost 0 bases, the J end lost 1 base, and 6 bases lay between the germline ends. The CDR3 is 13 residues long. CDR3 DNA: TGTGCCTGGAGTGTACGGGGGAACACTGAAGCTTTCTTT. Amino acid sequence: CAWSVRGNTEAFF. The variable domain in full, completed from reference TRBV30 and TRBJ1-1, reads SQTIHQWPATLVQPVGSPLSLECTVEGTSNPNLYWYRQAAGRGLQLLFYSVGIGQISSEVPQNLSASRPQDRQFILSSKKLLLSDSGFYLCAWSVRGNTEAFFGQGTRLTVV.

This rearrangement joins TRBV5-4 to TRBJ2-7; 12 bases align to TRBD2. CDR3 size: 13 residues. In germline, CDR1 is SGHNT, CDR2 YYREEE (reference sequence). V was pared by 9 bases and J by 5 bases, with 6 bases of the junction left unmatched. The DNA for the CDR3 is TGTGCCACACTAGCGGGGGGCCATAACGAGCAGTACTTC. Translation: CATLAGGHNEQYF.

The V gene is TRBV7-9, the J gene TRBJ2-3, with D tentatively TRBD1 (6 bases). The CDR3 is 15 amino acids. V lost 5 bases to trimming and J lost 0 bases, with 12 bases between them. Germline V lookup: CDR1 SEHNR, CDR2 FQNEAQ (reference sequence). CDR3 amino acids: CASSLGQSSTDTQYF. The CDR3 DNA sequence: TGTGCCAGCAGCCTCGGACAGTCTAGCACAGATACGCAGTATTTT.

The chain's CDR3 is CASSGSRGNTIYF. In nucleotides, the CDR3 is TGTGCCAGCAGTGGTAGCCGGGGGAACACCATATATTTT. This rearrangement joins TRBV2 to TRBJ1-3, with D possibly being TRBD1 (5 bases). The CDR3 covers 13 residues. Trimming took 4 bases from V and 7 from J, leaving 11 bases between them. CDR1 is SNHLY and CDR2 is FYNNEI in the germline V gene. The full variable domain, with the rest looked up from reference TRBV2 and TRBJ1-3, is EPEVTQTPSHQVTQMGQEVILRCVPISNHLYFYWYRQILGQKVEFLVSFYNNEISEKSEIFDDQFSVERPDGSNFTLKIRSTKLEDSAMYFCASSGSRGNTIYFGEGSWLTVV.

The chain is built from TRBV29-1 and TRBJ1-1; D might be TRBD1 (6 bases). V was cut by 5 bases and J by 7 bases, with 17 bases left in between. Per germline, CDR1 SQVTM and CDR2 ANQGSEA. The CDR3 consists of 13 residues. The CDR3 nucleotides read TGCAGCGTTCTAAGGGGGGGCTGGGGTGAAGCTTTCTTT. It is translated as CSVLRGGWGEAFF.

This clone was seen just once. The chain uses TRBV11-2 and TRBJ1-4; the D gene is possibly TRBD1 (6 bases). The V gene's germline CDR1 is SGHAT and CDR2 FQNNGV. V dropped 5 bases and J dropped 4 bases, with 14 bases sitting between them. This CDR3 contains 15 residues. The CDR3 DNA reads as TGTGCCAGCAGCAGTTGGGGGGGCGGTAATGAAAAACTGTTTTTT. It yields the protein CASSSWGGGNEKLFF.